The 14 T cell receptor beta chains below come from one sample, sequenced in a study of CXCR3-negative and CXCR3-positive naive CD8 T cells. Study results and caveats: The study found more hydrophobic TRB CDR3s in CXCR3-positive naive cells than in CXCR3-negative naive cells.

TRB cDNA was prepared as libraries by UMI-labeled 5' RACE. After re-calling the 5' RACE reads, TCRdb lists one entry per CDR3 protein, DNA absent. The sample includes 85,000 to 130,000 distinct CDR3 sequences. Their antigens are not known. Sequencing was performed on naive CXCR3+ CD8+ T cells from blood. Indicated subset: CD45RO-CCR7+CD27+CD95- naive CD8+ T cells expressing CXCR3 (TNR3+). These receptors were collected from a human donor in good health. Some clones in this sample may be carry-over from other donors' samples.

The rearrangement joins TRBV7-9 to TRBJ2-7. The CDR3 sequence is 15 residues long. Germline CDR1 is SEHNR and CDR2 is FQNEAQ (reference sequence). CDR3 amino acids: CASSLVLASRYEQYF.

The chain links TRBV29-1 to TRBJ2-1. The CDR3 covers 14 residues. CDR1 and CDR2 (germline): SQVTM, ANQGSEA. CDR3 protein: CSVYTQSSYNEQFF.

The chain has TRBV7-6 and TRBJ1-1; TCRdb outputs TRBD1, but without DNA this stays unchecked. This CDR3 comprises 14 residues. CDR1 is SGHVS, CDR2 FNYEAQ, per germline. This CDR3 is CASSPRDSHTEAFF.

This rearrangement joins TRBV7-6 to TRBJ2-7; TCRdb calls TRBD1, which cannot be checked without DNA. The CDR3 runs to 14 residues. CDR1 is SGHVS and CDR2 is FNYEAQ in the germline V gene. CDR3 sequence reads: CASSLRDRVDEQYF.

V and J are TRBV7-9 and TRBJ2-3; the TCRdb call, TRBD1, lacks DNA for checking. The CDR3 extends over 13 amino acids. Germline CDR1 and CDR2: SEHNR and FQNEAQ (reference sequence). The CDR3 spells CASSARGADTQYF.

This chain uses TRBV4-3 with TRBJ1-1. This CDR3 has 15 amino acids. Germline lookup yields CDR1 LGHNA and CDR2 YSLEER. CDR3 region: CASSQVRNGDTEAFF.

The rearrangement links TRBV7-9 to TRBJ1-2; TCRdb's D call of TRBD1 is untestable without DNA. Germline V gives CDR1 SEHNR, CDR2 FQNEAQ (reference sequence). This CDR3 is 14 amino acids long. The CDR3 reads CASSSRQENYGYTF.

V and J are TRBV30 and TRBJ2-7; TCRdb's D gene call, TRBD2, goes unchecked for lack of DNA. Germline values: CDR1 GTSNPN, CDR2 SVGIG (reference sequence). This CDR3 comprises 14 residues. The chain's CDR3 is CATEREGPANEQYF.

CDR3 region: CASSLRGGEGYTF. The chain links TRBV7-2 to TRBJ1-2. Germline V gives CDR1 SGHTA, CDR2 FQGNSA. CDR3 size: 13 residues.

CDR3 sequence: CASSQEVNSYEQYF. This sequence joins TRBV6-5 and TRBJ2-7. In germline, CDR1 is MNHEY, CDR2 SVGAGI. The CDR3 runs 14 residues.

The genes are TRBV15 and TRBJ2-7. CDR3 size: 14 residues. Germline V lookup: CDR1 LNHNV, CDR2 YYDKDF (reference sequence). The chain's CDR3 is CATSRGNLRYEQYF.

The V and J genes are TRBV11-1 and TRBJ1-1; TCRdb selects TRBD1, and the lack of DNA leaves this call unchecked. CDR1 and CDR2 from the germline V gene are SGHAT and FQDESV (reference sequence). The CDR3 covers 15 residues. The CDR3 loop reads CASSSSGVFSTEAFF.

V and J are TRBV3-1 and TRBJ2-7; the D call of TRBD1 rests on TCRdb alone, since no DNA is present to check it. The CDR3 length is 15 residues. Germline V gives CDR1 LGHDT, CDR2 YNNKEL (reference sequence). The CDR3 reads CASSQVAGTSYEQYF.

The chain employs TRBV13 and TRBJ2-3; the D gene TCRdb calls, TRBD2, cannot be checked with no DNA. Germline V gene lookup returns CDR1 PRHDT and CDR2 FYEKMQ (reference sequence). The CDR3 is 18 amino acids. The CDR3: CASSFSLSGRASTDTQYF.